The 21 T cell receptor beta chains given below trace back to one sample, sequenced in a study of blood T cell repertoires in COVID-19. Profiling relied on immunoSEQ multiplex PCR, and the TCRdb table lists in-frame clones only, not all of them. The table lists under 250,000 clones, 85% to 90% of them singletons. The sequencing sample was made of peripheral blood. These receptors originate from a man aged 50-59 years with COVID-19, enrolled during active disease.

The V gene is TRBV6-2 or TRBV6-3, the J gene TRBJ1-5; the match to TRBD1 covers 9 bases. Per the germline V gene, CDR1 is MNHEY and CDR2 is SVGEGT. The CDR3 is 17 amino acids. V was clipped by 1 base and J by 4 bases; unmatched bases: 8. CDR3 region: CASSYYPGQGLNQPQHF. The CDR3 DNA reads TGTGCCAGCAGTTACTACCCGGGACAGGGCTTGAATCAGCCCCAGCATTTT.

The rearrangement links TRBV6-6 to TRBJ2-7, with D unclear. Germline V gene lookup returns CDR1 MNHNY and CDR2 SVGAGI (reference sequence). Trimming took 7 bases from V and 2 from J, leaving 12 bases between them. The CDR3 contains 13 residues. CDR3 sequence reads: CASIRAQPYEQYF. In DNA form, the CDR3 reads TGTGCCAGCATTCGGGCCCAACCCTACGAGCAGTACTTC.

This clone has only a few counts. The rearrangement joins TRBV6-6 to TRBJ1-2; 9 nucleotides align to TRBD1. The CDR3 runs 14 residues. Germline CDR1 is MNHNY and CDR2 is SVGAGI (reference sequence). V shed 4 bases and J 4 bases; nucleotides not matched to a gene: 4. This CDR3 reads CASSSGQGFYGYTF. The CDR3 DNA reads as TGTGCCAGCAGTTCGGGACAGGGCTTCTATGGCTACACCTTC.

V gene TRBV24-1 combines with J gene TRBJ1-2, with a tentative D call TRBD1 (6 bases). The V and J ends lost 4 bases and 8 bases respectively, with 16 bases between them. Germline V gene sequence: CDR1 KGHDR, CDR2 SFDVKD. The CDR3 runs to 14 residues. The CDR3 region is CATSDPYRERGYTF. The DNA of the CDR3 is TGTGCCACCAGTGACCCTTACAGGGAACGGGGCTACACCTTC.

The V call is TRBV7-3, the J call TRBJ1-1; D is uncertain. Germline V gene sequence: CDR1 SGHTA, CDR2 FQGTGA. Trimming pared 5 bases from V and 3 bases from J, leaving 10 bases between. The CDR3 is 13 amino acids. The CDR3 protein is CASSQEEDTEAFF. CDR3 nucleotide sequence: TGTGCCAGCAGCCAAGAGGAGGACACTGAAGCTTTCTTT.

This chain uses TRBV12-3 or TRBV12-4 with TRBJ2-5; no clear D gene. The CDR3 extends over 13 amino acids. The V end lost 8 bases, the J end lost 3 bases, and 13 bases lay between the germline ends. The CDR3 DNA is TGTGCCAGCTCGAGGTTGCGAGAAGAGACCCAGTACTTC. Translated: CASSRLREETQYF.

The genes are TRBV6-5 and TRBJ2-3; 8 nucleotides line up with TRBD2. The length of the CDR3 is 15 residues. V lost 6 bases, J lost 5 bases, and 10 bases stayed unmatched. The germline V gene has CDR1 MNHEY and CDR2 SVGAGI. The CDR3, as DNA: TGTGCCAGCAGGGAGAGCGGGAGTCGGGGAGATACGCAGTATTTT. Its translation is CASRESGSRGDTQYF.

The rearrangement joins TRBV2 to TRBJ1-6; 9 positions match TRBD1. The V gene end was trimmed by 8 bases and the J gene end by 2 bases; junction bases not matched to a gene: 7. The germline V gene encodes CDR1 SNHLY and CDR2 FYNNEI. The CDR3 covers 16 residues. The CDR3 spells CASDRDRATYNSPLHF. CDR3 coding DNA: TGTGCCAGCGATCGGGACAGGGCAACCTATAATTCACCCCTCCACTTT.

CDR3: CASSSRAAANTEAFF. The CDR3, as DNA: TGTGCCAGCAGCTCCCGGGCAGCGGCGAACACTGAAGCTTTCTTT. This chain connects TRBV5-8 to TRBJ1-1; no clear D gene. CDR3 length: 15 residues. The V gene's germline CDR1 is SGHTS and CDR2 YDEGEE. V was pared by 3 bases and J by 1 base, with 13 bases between.

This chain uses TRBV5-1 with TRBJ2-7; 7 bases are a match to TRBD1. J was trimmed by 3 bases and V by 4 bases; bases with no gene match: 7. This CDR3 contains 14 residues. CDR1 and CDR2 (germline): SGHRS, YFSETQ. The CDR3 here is CASSQGGQLYEQYF. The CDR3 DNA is TGCGCCAGCAGCCAAGGGGGCCAGCTCTACGAGCAGTACTTC.

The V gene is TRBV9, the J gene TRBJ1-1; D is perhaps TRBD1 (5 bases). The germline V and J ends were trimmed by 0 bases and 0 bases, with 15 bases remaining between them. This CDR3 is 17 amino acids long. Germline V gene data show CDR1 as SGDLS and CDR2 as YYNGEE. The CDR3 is CASSVVNPGRMNTEAFF. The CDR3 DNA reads TGTGCCAGCAGCGTAGTAAATCCAGGGAGGATGAACACTGAAGCTTTCTTT. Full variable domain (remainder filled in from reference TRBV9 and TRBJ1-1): DSGVTQTPKHLITATGQRVTLRCSPRSGDLSVYWYQQSLDQGLQFLIQYYNGEERAKGNILERFSAQQFPDLHSELNLSSLELGDSALYFCASSVVNPGRMNTEAFFGQGTRLTVV.

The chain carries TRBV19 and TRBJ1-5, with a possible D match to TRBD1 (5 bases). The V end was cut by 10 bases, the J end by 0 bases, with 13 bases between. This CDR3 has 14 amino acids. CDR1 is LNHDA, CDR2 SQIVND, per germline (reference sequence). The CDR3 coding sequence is TGTGCCACCCAGGTTACAGGTAGCAATCAGCCCCAGCATTTT. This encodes CATQVTGSNQPQHF.

The CDR3 nucleotides read TGTGCCTACGGGGGCGGGGGCGAGACCCAGTACTTC. Encoded protein: CAYGGGGETQYF. This chain links TRBV5-4 with TRBJ2-5, with D maybe TRBD2 (7 bases). The CDR3 is 12 amino acids. Per germline, CDR1 SGHNT and CDR2 YYREEE (reference sequence). Trimming removed 10 bases from V and 5 bases from J, with 15 bases in between.

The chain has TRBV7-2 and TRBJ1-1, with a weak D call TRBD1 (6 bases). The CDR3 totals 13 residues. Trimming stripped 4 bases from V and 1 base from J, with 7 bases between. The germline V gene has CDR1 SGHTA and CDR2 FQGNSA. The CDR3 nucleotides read TGTGCCAGCAGCTCGGGACAGAACACTGAAGCTTTCTTT. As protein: CASSSGQNTEAFF.

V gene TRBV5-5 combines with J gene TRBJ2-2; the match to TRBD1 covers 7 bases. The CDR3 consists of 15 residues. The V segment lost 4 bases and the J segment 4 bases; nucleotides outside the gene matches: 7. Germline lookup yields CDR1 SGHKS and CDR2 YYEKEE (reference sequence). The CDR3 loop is CASSQDRWGTGELFF. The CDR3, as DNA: TGTGCCAGCAGCCAGGACAGGTGGGGCACCGGGGAGCTGTTTTTT.

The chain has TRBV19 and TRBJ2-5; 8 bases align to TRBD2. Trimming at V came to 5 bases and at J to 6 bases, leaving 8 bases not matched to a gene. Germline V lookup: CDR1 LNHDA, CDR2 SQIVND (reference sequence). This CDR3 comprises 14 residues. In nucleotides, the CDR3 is TGTGCCAGTAGTTTCGGGGGGGAGGCACAGACCCAGTACTTC. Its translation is CASSFGGEAQTQYF.

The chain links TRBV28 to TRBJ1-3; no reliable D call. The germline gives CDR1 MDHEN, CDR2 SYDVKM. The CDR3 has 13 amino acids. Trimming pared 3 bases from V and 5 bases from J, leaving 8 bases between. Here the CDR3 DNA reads TGTGCCAGCAGTTTTGGAGGCCGAAACACCATATATTTT. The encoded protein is CASSFGGRNTIYF.

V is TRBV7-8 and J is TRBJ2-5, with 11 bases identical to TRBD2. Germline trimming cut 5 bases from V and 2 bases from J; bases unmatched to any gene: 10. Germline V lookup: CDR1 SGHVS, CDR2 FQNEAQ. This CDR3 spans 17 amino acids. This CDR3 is CASSPALAGASQETQYF. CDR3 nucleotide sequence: TGTGCCAGCAGCCCCGCACTAGCGGGGGCCAGTCAAGAGACCCAGTACTTC.

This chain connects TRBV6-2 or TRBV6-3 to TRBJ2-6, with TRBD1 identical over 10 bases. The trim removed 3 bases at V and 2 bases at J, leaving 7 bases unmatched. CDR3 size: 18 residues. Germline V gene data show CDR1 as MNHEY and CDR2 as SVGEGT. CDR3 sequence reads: CASSYRRQGATGANVLTF. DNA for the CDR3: TGTGCCAGCAGTTATCGGCGACAGGGGGCGACTGGGGCCAACGTCCTGACTTTC.

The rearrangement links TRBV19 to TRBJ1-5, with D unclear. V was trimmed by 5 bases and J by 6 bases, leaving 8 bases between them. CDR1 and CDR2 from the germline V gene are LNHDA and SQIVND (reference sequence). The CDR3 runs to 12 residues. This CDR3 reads CASSFLSQPQHF. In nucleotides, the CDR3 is TGTGCCAGTAGTTTCCTCTCTCAGCCCCAGCATTTT.

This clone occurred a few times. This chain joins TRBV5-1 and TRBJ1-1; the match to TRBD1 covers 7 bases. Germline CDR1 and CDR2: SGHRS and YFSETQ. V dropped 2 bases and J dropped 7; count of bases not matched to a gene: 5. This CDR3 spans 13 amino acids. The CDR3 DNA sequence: TGCGCCAGCAGCTTTACAGGGGCCAATGAAGCTTTCTTT. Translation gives CASSFTGANEAFF.